This T cell receptor (beta chain) was obtained from a study of blood T cell repertoires in COVID-19. V lost 1 base and J 6 bases, leaving 13 bases between the germline ends. This CDR3 spans 15 amino acids. Germline lookup yields CDR1 SGHDT and CDR2 YYEEEE. The data were produced by immunoSEQ multiplex PCR, yet TCRdb's version contains in-frame clones alone and is incomplete. The sample lists around 380,000 clones; roughly 86% were seen once. The rearrangement uses TRBV5-6 and TRBJ2-2; no clear D. Sequencing used PBMCs or T cells enriched from blood (not recorded which). The sequence came from a man younger than 40 who had recovered from COVID-19. The CDR3 DNA reads TGTGCCAGCAGCTTGACCGCTGCGGCGCCCGGGGAGCTGTTTTTT. This codes for CASSLTAAAPGELFF. Full variable domain (missing parts from reference TRBV5-6 and TRBJ2-2): DAGVTQSPTHLIKTRGQQVTLRCSPKSGHDTVSWYQQALGQGPQFIFQYYEEEERQRGNFPDRFSGHQFPNYSSELNVNALLLGDSALYLCASSLTAAAPGELFFGEGSRLTVL.